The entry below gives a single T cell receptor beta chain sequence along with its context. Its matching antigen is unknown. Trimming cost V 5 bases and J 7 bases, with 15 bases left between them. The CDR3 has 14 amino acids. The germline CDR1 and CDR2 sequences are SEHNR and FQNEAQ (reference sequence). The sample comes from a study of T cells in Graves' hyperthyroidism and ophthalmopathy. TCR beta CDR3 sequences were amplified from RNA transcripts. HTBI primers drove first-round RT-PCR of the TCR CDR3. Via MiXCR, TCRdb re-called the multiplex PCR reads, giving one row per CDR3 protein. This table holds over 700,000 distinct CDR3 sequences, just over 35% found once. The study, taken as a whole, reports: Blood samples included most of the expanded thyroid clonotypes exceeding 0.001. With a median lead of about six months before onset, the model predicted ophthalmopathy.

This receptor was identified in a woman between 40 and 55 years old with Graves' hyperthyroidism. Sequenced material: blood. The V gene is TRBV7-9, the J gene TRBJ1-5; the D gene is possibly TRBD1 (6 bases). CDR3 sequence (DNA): TGTGCCAGCAGCGGGCCAGGGGATCGCCAGCCCCAGCATTTT. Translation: CASSGPGDRQPQHF.